One sample yielded the 26 T cell receptor beta chains listed below, sequenced in a study of CD8 T cells in Susac syndrome. An input of about 0.45 to 1 ug of RNA was subjected to reverse transcription using random hexamers. TCRdb reanalysed the immunoSEQ multiplex PCR reads using MiXCR and keeps one entry per CDR3 protein. The sample shows about 240,000 distinct CDR3 sequences, about 96% of them seen only once. Sequenced: CD4+ T cells from PBMCs. The receptors stem from a human donor with Susac syndrome.

The gene calls are TRBV2 and TRBJ2-5, with 10 bases that match TRBD1. V was clipped by 2 bases and J by 1 base; unmatched bases: 4. Germline V gene data show CDR1 as SNHLY and CDR2 as FYNNEI. The CDR3 sequence is 16 residues long. Here the CDR3 DNA reads TGTGCCAGCAGTGAAAGGACAGGGGGAACCCAAGAGACCCAGTACTTC. It codes for CASSERTGGTQETQYF. The entire variable domain, with the rest obtained from reference TRBV2 and TRBJ2-5, is as follows: EPEVTQTPSHQVTQMGQEVILRCVPISNHLYFYWYRQILGQKVEFLVSFYNNEISEKSEIFDDQFSVERPDGSNFTLKIRSTKLEDSAMYFCASSERTGGTQETQYFGPGTRLLVL.

This chain uses TRBV20-1 with TRBJ1-5; 11 nucleotides align to TRBD1. CDR3 length: 17 residues. J was trimmed by 5 bases and V by 6 bases; bases with no gene match: 15. Germline loops: CDR1 DFQATT, CDR2 SNEGSKA (reference sequence). The CDR3 is CSAIAGQGGAVDQPQHF. The CDR3 nucleotides are TGCAGTGCGATTGCGGGACAGGGGGGAGCGGTAGATCAGCCCCAGCATTTT.

The chain combines TRBV29-1 with TRBJ1-2, with TRBD1 matching 7 bases. Germline lookup yields CDR1 SQVTM and CDR2 ANQGSEA. The ends lost 7 bases at V and 7 bases at J; junction bases unmatched: 9. The CDR3 spans 12 residues. DNA of the CDR3: TGCAGCGGGATGGGACAGTCGGCTGGCTACACCTTC. Translation: CSGMGQSAGYTF.

The rearrangement links TRBV2 to TRBJ2-3; D possibly corresponds to TRBD2 (6 bases). This CDR3 has 13 residues. V gave up 7 bases and J gave up 7 bases, with 15 bases separating them. Germline CDR1 reads SNHLY; CDR2 reads FYNNEI. DNA for the CDR3: TGTGCCAGCAAGAGGCGGGCGGGAAATACGCAGTATTTT. This sequence encodes CASKRRAGNTQYF.

This clonotype was counted between two and nine times. This chain connects TRBV23-1 to TRBJ2-1; the D gene is possibly TRBD2 (5 bases). TRBV23-1 is an ORF for which the function is uncertain. There are 15 residues in the CDR3. Trimming cost V 8 bases and J 0 bases, with 14 bases left between them. CDR3 region: CASPCEGSSYNEQFF. The CDR3 DNA follows: TGCGCCAGCCCCTGTGAGGGAAGCTCCTACAATGAGCAGTTCTTC.

V is TRBV29-1 and J is TRBJ1-2; D uncertain. CDR1 and CDR2 (germline): SQVTM, ANQGSEA. Trimming removed 7 bases at V and 6 bases at J, with 12 bases between. The CDR3 covers 11 residues. CDR3 nucleotide sequence: TGCAGCGGTGGGGAAATAAATGGCTACACCTTC. Protein product: CSGGEINGYTF.

In its sample, this clonotype was seen once. The chain couples TRBV29-1 to TRBJ2-5, with 9 nucleotides matching TRBD2. CDR3 size: 15 residues. Germline loops: CDR1 SQVTM, CDR2 ANQGSEA. After removal of 0 bases from V and 4 bases from J, the junction contained 6 bases not matched to a gene. For the CDR3, the DNA is TGCAGCGTTGAAGATGGCGGGAGGGCCGGAGAGACCCAGTACTTC. Protein: CSVEDGGRAGETQYF.

This clonotype was counted once. The gene calls are TRBV29-1 and TRBJ2-7; TRBD1 matches 10 bases. The CDR3 spans 13 residues. The germline gives CDR1 SQVTM, CDR2 ANQGSEA. Losses at the gene ends were 4 bases for V and 3 bases for J; bases not matched to a gene: 3. CDR3 loop: CSVGGQGIYEQYF. In DNA, the CDR3 is TGCAGCGTTGGGGGACAGGGGATCTACGAGCAGTACTTC.

CDR3 sequence (DNA): TGTGCCACCAGCAGAACAAGGACAGGTCAGAATGAAAAACTGTTTTTT. The encoded protein is CATSRTRTGQNEKLFF. J is TRBJ1-4 and V is TRBV15, with 7 bases aligning to TRBD1. The V gene end was trimmed by 2 bases and the J gene end by 5 bases; junction bases not matched to a gene: 8. The germline gives CDR1 LNHNV, CDR2 YYDKDF (reference sequence). The CDR3 extends over 16 amino acids.

The gene calls are TRBV3-1 and TRBJ1-1; 8 bases line up with TRBD1. This CDR3 has 14 amino acids. J gave up 6 bases and V 7 bases, and 10 bases lay outside the gene matches. The germline gives CDR1 LGHDT, CDR2 YNNKEL (reference sequence). The CDR3 region has the DNA TGTGCCAGCATCTCCCCGGACAGGGTCCCTGAAGCTTTCTTT. As protein: CASISPDRVPEAFF.

The J gene is TRBJ2-7, the V gene TRBV4-2; D gene unclear. CDR1 and CDR2 (germline): LGHNA, YNFKEQ. This CDR3 spans 13 amino acids. Between the trimmed V and J ends, which lost 2 bases and 2 bases, there was a span of 7 bases. The CDR3 protein is CASSQSIAYEQYF. In nucleotides, the CDR3 is TGTGCCAGCAGCCAAAGTATAGCCTACGAGCAGTACTTC.

This clonotype was observed once. The J gene is TRBJ2-7, the V gene TRBV9, with 7 bases matching TRBD2. Germline CDR1 SGDLS, CDR2 YYNGEE. The CDR3 covers 15 residues. Trimming removed 0 bases from V and 3 bases from J; junction bases left unmatched: 6. CDR3 residues: CASSVDLADLYEQYF. DNA of the CDR3: TGTGCCAGCAGCGTAGATCTAGCGGATCTCTACGAGCAGTACTTC.

The CDR3 sequence: CASFDCAGANVLTF. CDR3 nucleotide sequence: TGTGCCAGCTTTGATTGCGCTGGGGCCAACGTCCTGACTTTC. This chain connects TRBV21-1 to TRBJ2-6. TRBV21-1 is annotated as a pseudogene. This CDR3 has 14 residues.

The gene calls are TRBV25-1 and TRBJ2-7; D unclear. Germline CDR1 and CDR2: MGHDK and SYGVNS. CDR3 length: 15 amino acids. The germline V and J ends were trimmed by 5 bases and 1 base, with 15 bases remaining between them. Here the CDR3 reads CASSPHSTRSYEQYF. For the CDR3, the DNA is TGTGCCAGCAGTCCCCATTCGACCAGATCCTACGAGCAGTACTTC.

A single count supports this clonotype. The chain has TRBV19 and TRBJ2-6; no clear D. Germline V lookup: CDR1 LNHDA, CDR2 SQIVND (reference sequence). The CDR3 has 13 amino acids. V was trimmed by 7 bases and J by 3 bases, leaving 7 bases between them. CDR3 DNA: TGTGCCAGTAATCCTTTTGGGGCCAACGTCCTGACTTTC. Translated: CASNPFGANVLTF. Combining the CDR3 with reference TRBV19 and TRBJ2-6 gives the whole variable domain DGGITQSPKYLFRKEGQNVTLSCEQNLNHDAMYWYRQDPGQGLRLIYYSQIVNDFQKGDIAEGYSVSREKKESFPLTVTSAQKNPTAFYLCASNPFGANVLTFGAGSRLTVL.

The chain employs TRBV29-1 and TRBJ2-3; the D is unclear. This CDR3 has 14 residues. Trimming took 4 bases from V and 0 from J, leaving 11 bases between them. Germline V gene data show CDR1 as SQVTM and CDR2 as ANQGSEA. CDR3 residues: CSVAGKPSTDTQYF. The CDR3 DNA reads as TGCAGCGTTGCGGGCAAGCCGAGCACAGATACGCAGTATTTT.

The chain combines TRBV14 with TRBJ1-1; 7 bases line up with TRBD1. The germline gives CDR1 SGHDN, CDR2 FVKESK. The V segment lost 2 bases and the J segment 4 bases; nucleotides outside the gene matches: 7. This CDR3 region has 15 residues. The CDR3 spells CASSQRTGGATEAFF. Here the CDR3 DNA reads TGTGCCAGCAGCCAACGGACAGGTGGAGCCACTGAAGCTTTCTTT.

The rearrangement joins TRBV5-4 to TRBJ1-1; D remains ambiguous. Germline CDR1 is SGHNT and CDR2 is YYREEE (reference sequence). The V and J ends lost 5 bases and 6 bases respectively, with 17 bases between them. The CDR3 consists of 14 residues. Written as DNA, the CDR3 is TGTGCCAGCAGGAGGGCAGGTGTTGATGCTGAAGCTTTCTTT. This translates into CASRRAGVDAEAFF. Looking up the rest from reference TRBV5-4 and TRBJ1-1 gives the full variable domain: ETGVTQSPTHLIKTRGQQVTLRCSSQSGHNTVSWYQQALGQGPQFIFQYYREEENGRGNFPPRFSGLQFPNYSSELNVNALELDDSALYLCASRRAGVDAEAFFGQGTRLTVV.

The chain carries TRBV28 and TRBJ2-7, with TRBD2 as a possible D gene (6 bases). Trimming took off 3 bases at V and 2 bases at J, with 11 bases between the two ends. The CDR3 runs to 14 residues. The V gene's germline CDR1 is MDHEN and CDR2 SYDVKM. The CDR3 loop is CASSFSGGAYEQYF. CDR3 DNA: TGTGCCAGCAGTTTTAGCGGAGGAGCCTACGAGCAGTACTTC.

This chain links TRBV9 with TRBJ2-1, with a possible D match to TRBD2 (5 bases). V lost 2 bases and J lost 9, with 18 bases in between. Germline lookup yields CDR1 SGDLS and CDR2 YYNGEE. This CDR3 spans 15 amino acids. This chain's CDR3 is CASSVLAGLVGEQFF. CDR3 nucleotide sequence: TGTGCCAGCAGCGTGCTAGCTGGGTTGGTCGGTGAGCAGTTCTTC.

This clonotype appeared once. J is TRBJ2-1 and V is TRBV29-1; 8 positions match TRBD2. This CDR3 is 15 amino acids long. V was pared by 4 bases and J by 3 bases, with 8 bases of the junction left unmatched. Germline V CDR1 and CDR2: SQVTM, ANQGSEA. CDR3 in amino acids: CSVVVGLAGYNEQFF. The CDR3 nucleotides read TGCAGCGTTGTAGTAGGTCTAGCGGGCTACAATGAGCAGTTCTTC.

This chain links TRBV20-1 with TRBJ1-5; D gene uncertain. The CDR3 spans 13 residues. CDR1 and CDR2 (germline): DFQATT, SNEGSKA (reference sequence). V was trimmed by 0 bases and J by 8 bases, leaving 11 bases between them. In DNA, the CDR3 is TGCAGTGCTAGAGATATTACGGGAAAGCCCCAGCATTTT. Protein: CSARDITGKPQHF.

The chain is built from TRBV12-3 or TRBV12-4 and TRBJ1-1; unclear D gene. The CDR3 runs to 12 residues. V lost 4 bases and J 6 bases, leaving 9 bases between the germline ends. The CDR3 DNA reads as TGTGCCAGCAGTTCCTGGATTTCTGAAGCTTTCTTT. This codes for CASSSWISEAFF.

This chain connects TRBV20-1 to TRBJ2-5, with TRBD2 as a possible D gene (6 bases). V was cut by 2 bases and J by 2 bases, with 6 bases left in between. Germline-derived CDR1 and CDR2 are DFQATT and SNEGSKA (reference sequence). This CDR3 is 12 amino acids long. Here the CDR3 DNA reads TGCAGTGCTAGACTAGCGCAAGAGACCCAGTACTTC. It codes for CSARLAQETQYF.

The J gene is TRBJ2-4, the V gene TRBV27, with D possibly called TRBD1 or TRBD2 (7 bases each). Germline values: CDR1 MNHEY, CDR2 SMNVEV (reference sequence). Trimming removed 8 bases from V and 0 bases from J, with 17 bases in between. This CDR3 is built from 16 residues. The CDR3 here is CASPKDREGAKNIQYF. DNA of the CDR3: TGTGCCAGCCCTAAAGACAGGGAGGGAGCCAAAAACATTCAGTACTTC.

The gene calls are TRBV29-1 and TRBJ1-2; D remains unclear. The germline gives CDR1 SQVTM, CDR2 ANQGSEA. The CDR3 runs 11 residues. V lost 3 bases to trimming and J lost 3 bases, with 5 bases between them. The DNA for the CDR3 is TGCAGCGTTGATAAGGACTATGGCTACACCTTC. Translating it yields CSVDKDYGYTF.